A single sample gave rise to the 27 T cell receptor beta chains below, sequenced in a study of STAT5B mutations in CD4+ large granular lymphocyte leukemia. This table comes from immunoSEQ multiplex PCR, and its TCRdb copy is limited to in-frame clones, with some not included. The repertoire has under 35,000 clones, more than 65% of them found once; the top ten carry 2.1%. Sequencing was carried out using CD4+ T cells from blood buffy coats. The receptors shown here come from a human donor in good health.

The CDR3 sequence: CASSFKTSGSNEQYF. The CDR3 bases are TGCGCCAGCAGCTTCAAGACTAGCGGGAGTAACGAGCAGTACTTC. The chain employs TRBV5-1 and TRBJ2-7; 12 nucleotides match TRBD2. The germline gives CDR1 SGHRS, CDR2 YFSETQ. Trimming took 2 bases from V and 5 from J; bases not matched to a gene: 5. The CDR3 is 15 residues long.

The V and J genes are TRBV12-5 and TRBJ2-1; the D gene is possibly TRBD2 (6 bases). CDR1 is LGHNT and CDR2 is FRNRAP in the germline V gene. Trimming removed 1 base at V and 8 bases at J, with 15 bases between. This CDR3 comprises 15 residues. CDR3 in DNA: TGTGCTAGTGGTTTGGGGGGCGGGATTGTGGATGAGCAGTTCTTC. Translation: CASGLGGGIVDEQFF. Based on the CDR3 plus reference TRBV12-5 and TRBJ2-1, the full variable domain is DARVTQTPRHKVTEMGQEVTMRCQPILGHNTVFWYRQTMMQGLELLAYFRNRAPLDDSGMPKDRFSAEMPDATLATLKIQPSEPRDSAVYFCASGLGGGIVDEQFFGPGTRLTVL.

The genes are TRBV9 and TRBJ1-6; D remains unclear. Trimming took 4 bases from V and 9 from J, leaving 14 bases between them. This CDR3 is built from 14 residues. Looked up from germline, CDR1 is SGDLS and CDR2 is YYNGEE. CDR3 nucleotide sequence: TGTGCCAGCAGCCCATCAAACTTGGTTTCACCCCTCCACTTT. This gives the protein CASSPSNLVSPLHF. Full variable domain (outside the CDR3, taken from reference TRBV9 and TRBJ1-6): DSGVTQTPKHLITATGQRVTLRCSPRSGDLSVYWYQQSLDQGLQFLIQYYNGEERAKGNILERFSAQQFPDLHSELNLSSLELGDSALYFCASSPSNLVSPLHFGNGTRLTVT.

The chain employs TRBV6-5 and TRBJ2-7; TRBD1 agrees at 7 bases. The trim removed 6 bases at V and 5 bases at J, leaving 13 bases unmatched. The CDR3 runs to 15 residues. Germline CDR1 MNHEY, CDR2 SVGAGI. CDR3 nucleotide sequence: TGTGCCAGCAGGGCGAGACTTGAGGGGGCGGACGAGCAGTACTTC. This codes for CASRARLEGADEQYF.

V and J are TRBV18 and TRBJ2-5, with D possibly being TRBD2 (5 bases). The V and J ends lost 0 bases and 2 bases respectively, with 13 bases between them. This CDR3 region has 16 residues. CDR1 is KGHSH and CDR2 is LQKENI in the germline V gene. The DNA for the CDR3 is TGTGCCAGCTCACCACCTGTTTATCCGGGGCAAGAGACCCAGTACTTC. Translating it yields CASSPPVYPGQETQYF.

In DNA form, the CDR3 reads TGTGCCAGCAGCTTGTCCGTTTCAGACGGCTACACCTTC. Its protein is CASSLSVSDGYTF. The rearrangement joins TRBV7-9 to TRBJ1-2; no reliable D call. This CDR3 comprises 13 residues. Germline-derived CDR1 and CDR2 are SEHNR and FQNEAQ (reference sequence). Deletions cut 3 bases from V and 8 bases from J, with 13 bases between.

V is TRBV6-1 and J is TRBJ1-3, with TRBD1 as a possible D gene (6 bases). The CDR3 contains 16 residues. Germline CDR1 is MNHNS and CDR2 is SASEGT. V shed 3 bases and J shed 3 bases, with 15 bases lying between them. The CDR3 region is CASSESSGVFGNTIYF. Here the CDR3 DNA reads TGTGCCAGCAGTGAGTCGTCAGGGGTGTTTGGAAACACCATATATTTT.

The chain couples TRBV29-1 to TRBJ1-1; no definite D call. This CDR3 contains 12 residues. Trimming took 7 bases from V and 1 from J, leaving 10 bases between them. Germline lookup yields CDR1 SQVTM and CDR2 ANQGSEA. The CDR3 here is CSATRQNTEAFF. The CDR3 region has the DNA TGCAGCGCTACGAGACAGAACACTGAAGCTTTCTTT.

This CDR3 reads CASSGVGRLKETQYF. The DNA of the CDR3 is TGTGCCAGTAGTGGAGTGGGACGGCTGAAAGAGACCCAGTACTTC. The chain has TRBV19 and TRBJ2-5; either TRBD1 or TRBD2 may fit D (5 bases each). V lost 5 bases, J lost 3 bases, and 16 bases lay in between. Germline values: CDR1 LNHDA, CDR2 SQIVND (reference sequence). The CDR3 has 15 residues. The full variable domain, in which reference TRBV19 and TRBJ2-5 provide the parts outside the CDR3, is DGGITQSPKYLFRKEGQNVTLSCEQNLNHDAMYWYRQDPGQGLRLIYYSQIVNDFQKGDIAEGYSVSREKKESFPLTVTSAQKNPTAFYLCASSGVGRLKETQYFGPGTRLLVL.

As DNA, the CDR3 is TGTGCCAGCTCACCCATAAAGGGAGACACTGAAGCTTTCTTT. It is translated as CASSPIKGDTEAFF. The V gene is TRBV18, the J gene TRBJ1-1; D is undetermined. CDR1 is KGHSH, CDR2 LQKENI, per germline. V was cut by 3 bases and J by 3 bases, with 11 bases left in between. The CDR3 is made up of 14 amino acids. Drawing the rest from reference TRBV18 and TRBJ1-1, the complete variable domain is NAGVMQNPRHLVRRRGQEARLRCSPMKGHSHVYWYRQLPEEGLKFMVYLQKENIIDESGMPKERFSAEFPKEGPSILRIQQVVRGDSAAYFCASSPIKGDTEAFFGQGTRLTVV.

This clone has a handful of counts. The V and J genes are TRBV28 and TRBJ1-2, with TRBD1 matching over 7 bases. The CDR3 has 14 amino acids. After removal of 8 bases from V and 4 bases from J, the junction contained 10 bases not matched to a gene. Germline CDR1 and CDR2: MDHEN and SYDVKM. CDR3 loop: CASQGQSFPYGYTF. The CDR3 DNA is TGTGCCAGCCAGGGACAGTCGTTTCCCTATGGCTACACCTTC.

The sample holds one count of this clone. The genes are TRBV14 and TRBJ2-5, with D hard to call. The CDR3 sequence is 11 residues long. Germline V gene lookup returns CDR1 SGHDN and CDR2 FVKESK. Trimming removed 3 bases from V and 9 bases from J, with 8 bases in between. CDR3 residues: CASSQGWAQYF. CDR3 bases: TGTGCCAGCAGCCAGGGATGGGCCCAGTACTTC. Complete variable domain (other parts from reference TRBV14 and TRBJ2-5): EAGVTQFPSHSVIEKGQTVTLRCDPISGHDNLYWYRRVMGKEIKFLLHFVKESKQDESGMPNNRFLAERTGGTYSTLKVQPAELEDSGVYFCASSQGWAQYFGPGTRLLVL.

The V and J genes are TRBV5-1 and TRBJ2-1, with 9 positions matching TRBD2. The length of the CDR3 is 16 residues. Germline CDR1 SGHRS, CDR2 YFSETQ. V shed 0 bases, J shed 4 bases, and the junction held 5 bases outside the gene matches. Here the CDR3 DNA reads TGCGCCAGCAGCTTGGGCGCGGGAGGGACTTACAATGAGCAGTTCTTC. Translation gives CASSLGAGGTYNEQFF.

This rearrangement joins TRBV29-1 to TRBJ2-3; D possibly corresponds to TRBD1 (5 bases). The germline gives CDR1 SQVTM, CDR2 ANQGSEA. The CDR3 sequence is 12 residues long. V gave up 4 bases and J gave up 8 bases, with 13 bases separating them. CDR3 sequence: CSVGTPQGTQYF. In DNA, the CDR3 is TGCAGCGTTGGGACCCCCCAGGGTACGCAGTATTTT.

The CDR3 sequence is CASSQDPAGSGRGYTQYF. The DNA for the CDR3 is TGCGCCAGCAGCCAAGACCCCGCGGGTAGCGGGAGAGGGTATACGCAGTATTTT. The chain combines TRBV4-1 with TRBJ2-3, with 9 bases identical to TRBD2. V gave up 0 bases and J gave up 7 bases; unmatched junction bases: 14. Per germline, CDR1 MGHRA and CDR2 YSYEKL. There are 18 residues in the CDR3.

This sequence joins TRBV4-1 and TRBJ2-3; 8 positions match TRBD2. The CDR3 contains 17 residues. Germline lookup yields CDR1 MGHRA and CDR2 YSYEKL. V lost 0 bases, J lost 3 bases, and 8 bases stayed unmatched. CDR3 sequence reads: CASSQDFVAGRTDTQYF. CDR3 sequence (DNA): TGCGCCAGCAGCCAAGATTTCGTAGCGGGACGAACAGATACGCAGTATTTT.

The J gene is TRBJ1-2, the V gene TRBV5-1; D ambiguous. Between the trimmed V and J ends, which lost 4 bases and 1 base, there was a span of 11 bases. Germline loops: CDR1 SGHRS, CDR2 YFSETQ. The CDR3 sequence is 14 residues long. CDR3 DNA sequence: TGCGCCAGCAGCCCGAGGACGGATAACTATGGCTACACCTTC. Protein sequence: CASSPRTDNYGYTF. Combining the CDR3 with reference TRBV5-1 and TRBJ1-2 gives the whole variable domain KAGVTQTPRYLIKTRGQQVTLSCSPISGHRSVSWYQQTPGQGLQFLFEYFSETQRNKGNFPGRFSGRQFSNSRSEMNVSTLELGDSALYLCASSPRTDNYGYTFGSGTRLTVV.

The chain has TRBV19 and TRBJ1-1; D remains unclear. The CDR3 consists of 14 residues. The V end was cut by 5 bases, the J end by 4 bases, with 14 bases between. The germline gives CDR1 LNHDA, CDR2 SQIVND (reference sequence). The CDR3 nucleotides are TGTGCCAGTAGTGCCGGGCCCGTGAGCACTGAAGCTTTCTTT. This codes for CASSAGPVSTEAFF.

DNA for the CDR3: TGTGCCAGTAGTAACTTGAGGGGCGGGGAGCTGTTTTTT. Amino acids: CASSNLRGGELFF. The rearrangement links TRBV19 to TRBJ2-2, with D perhaps TRBD1 or TRBD2 (5 bases each). In germline, CDR1 is LNHDA, CDR2 SQIVND (reference sequence). V shed 4 bases and J shed 7 bases, with 10 bases lying between them. This CDR3 spans 13 amino acids.

This clone was found a few times. This chain links TRBV5-1 with TRBJ2-7, with D unclear. There are 14 residues in the CDR3. V lost 0 bases and J 0 bases, leaving 7 bases between the germline ends. Germline lookup yields CDR1 SGHRS and CDR2 YFSETQ. The CDR3 sequence: CASSLDASSYEQYF. In DNA form, the CDR3 reads TGCGCCAGCAGCTTGGACGCAAGCTCCTACGAGCAGTACTTC.

This clone appeared once. This chain joins TRBV30 and TRBJ2-1; TRBD2 agrees at 9 bases. V was clipped by 2 bases and J by 7 bases; unmatched bases: 9. The CDR3 contains 15 residues. Per germline, CDR1 GTSNPN and CDR2 SVGIG (reference sequence). CDR3 sequence (DNA): TGTGCCTGGAGTACCCGAGGGGCGGGAGGGAATGAGCAGTTCTTC. Amino acid sequence: CAWSTRGAGGNEQFF.

The chain is built from TRBV5-1 and TRBJ1-2; D unresolved. V was shortened by 0 bases and J by 6 bases, with 9 bases between the two germline ends. The germline CDR1 and CDR2 sequences are SGHRS and YFSETQ. The CDR3 totals 13 residues. The CDR3 nucleotides are TGCGCCAGCAGCTTGGAACCGACTAATGGCTACACCTTC. This sequence encodes CASSLEPTNGYTF.

This clone was observed a handful of times. The chain has TRBV7-2 and TRBJ2-2, with D possibly matching TRBD1 (5 bases). The CDR3 has 14 residues. The V gene lost 2 bases and the J gene lost 7 bases, with 11 bases spanning the gap. CDR1 and CDR2 (germline): SGHTA, FQGNSA. In DNA, the CDR3 is TGTGCCAGCAGCTTATCGCAGGGTCACGGGGAGCTGTTTTTT. Protein sequence: CASSLSQGHGELFF. Full variable domain (remainder filled in from reference TRBV7-2 and TRBJ2-2): GAGVSQSPSNKVTEKGKDVELRCDPISGHTALYWYRQSLGQGLEFLIYFQGNSAPDKSGLPSDRFSAERTGGSVSTLTIQRTQQEDSAVYLCASSLSQGHGELFFGEGSRLTVL.

The chain combines TRBV2 with TRBJ2-5; D gene ambiguous. In germline, CDR1 is SNHLY, CDR2 FYNNEI. Trimming shortened V by 9 bases and J by 3 bases, and 11 bases separated the two germline ends. The length of the CDR3 is 12 residues. CDR3 nucleotide sequence: TGTGCCAGGGCCCTGGGAAAAGAGACCCAGTACTTC. This translates into CARALGKETQYF.

The chain links TRBV10-2 to TRBJ2-1, with D unresolved. V was shortened by 4 bases and J by 0 bases, with 4 bases between the two germline ends. This CDR3 has 13 residues. The germline CDR1 and CDR2 sequences are WSHSY and SAAADI. The CDR3 spells CASSGLSYNEQFF. DNA of the CDR3: TGCGCCAGCAGTGGTCTCTCCTACAATGAGCAGTTCTTC.

This clone was observed a single time. The chain employs TRBV11-3 and TRBJ2-3, with 11 bases identical to TRBD2. There are 15 residues in the CDR3. V shed 2 bases and J 9 bases; nucleotides not matched to a gene: 7. Germline lookup yields CDR1 SGHNT and CDR2 YENEEA. CDR3 amino acids: CASSLLAGGQGTQYF. Written as DNA, the CDR3 is TGTGCCAGCAGCTTATTAGCGGGAGGGCAGGGAACGCAGTATTTT. Full variable domain (remainder filled in from reference TRBV11-3 and TRBJ2-3): EAGVVQSPRYKIIEKKQPVAFWCNPISGHNTLYWYLQNLGQGPELLIRYENEEAVDDSQLPKDRFSAERLKGVDSTLKIQPAELGDSAVYLCASSLLAGGQGTQYFGPGTRLTVL.

The CDR3 nucleotides read TGTGCCAGCAGTGAACGGCAGGGGTGGTCTGAAGCTTTCTTT. Translated: CASSERQGWSEAFF. This chain links TRBV6-1 with TRBJ1-1; D is perhaps TRBD1 (6 bases). Germline V lookup: CDR1 MNHNS, CDR2 SASEGT. The CDR3 covers 14 residues. Trimming took off 2 bases at V and 6 bases at J, with 13 bases between the two ends.